This T cell receptor beta chain was found in a study of blood T cell repertoires in COVID-19. At the level of the study: Some COVID-19 samples were acute and others convalescent; all came from the United States, Italy and Spain. Sample material is recorded as cDNA or gDNA derived from T cells, B-cell-depleted T cells, or PBMCs.

Here immunoSEQ multiplex PCR was the method, and the copy in TCRdb shows in-frame clones only, minus some. Among about 220,000 clones listed, 80% to 85% were seen once. Trimming took 8 bases from V and 3 from J, leaving 16 bases between them. CDR3 length: 14 amino acids. Per the germline V gene, CDR1 is MDHEN and CDR2 is SYDVKM. Sequencing was performed on peripheral blood. This rearrangement joins TRBV28 to TRBJ2-5, with D uncertain. The TCR comes from a woman aged 55-75 years with acute or convalescent COVID-19. This CDR3 is CASVRGHSKETQYF. CDR3 nucleotides: TGTGCCAGCGTCCGAGGCCATTCTAAAGAGACCCAGTACTTC.